These 27 T cell receptor beta chains came from one sample sequenced in a study of T cell responses to AZD1222 COVID-19 vaccine. The repertoire was sequenced with immunoSEQ multiplex PCR; TCRdb's copy has only in-frame clones and lacks some. The data contain 140,000 to 150,000 clones, over 80% of them singletons. The material was peripheral blood, obtained 28 days after the second AZD1222 dose. The receptors shown here come from an adult who received the AZD1222 COVID-19 vaccine.

V and J are TRBV29-1 and TRBJ1-3, with unresolved D. Germline V gene data show CDR1 as SQVTM and CDR2 as ANQGSEA. The V end was cut by 4 bases, the J end by 0 bases, with 10 bases between. There are 14 residues in the CDR3. The CDR3: CSVVGHISGNTIYF. The CDR3 DNA sequence: TGCAGCGTTGTCGGGCATATCTCTGGAAACACCATATATTTT.

This clone was picked up one time. The V call is TRBV4-3, the J call TRBJ2-3; 8 positions agree with TRBD1. CDR1 and CDR2 (germline): LGHNA, YSLEER. This CDR3 region has 15 residues. V lost 0 bases to trimming and J lost 4 bases; unmatched junction nucleotides: 3. The CDR3 spells CASSQESGGADTQYF. Written as DNA, the CDR3 is TGCGCCAGCAGCCAAGAATCAGGGGGCGCAGATACGCAGTATTTT.

The genes are TRBV19 and TRBJ1-3, with D possibly being TRBD1 (5 bases). The CDR3 runs 16 residues. The V and J ends lost 5 bases and 0 bases respectively, with 14 bases between them. CDR1 is LNHDA and CDR2 is SQIVND in the germline V gene (reference sequence). The CDR3 spells CASSQVGRSSGNTIYF. The CDR3 nucleotides are TGTGCCAGTAGTCAAGTGGGGCGGAGCTCTGGAAACACCATATATTTT.

The rearrangement uses TRBV18 and TRBJ2-1; a weak D match, TRBD1 (6 bases). The V gene lost 5 bases and the J gene lost 0 bases, with 11 bases spanning the gap. Per the germline V gene, CDR1 is KGHSH and CDR2 is LQKENI. The CDR3 sequence is 15 residues long. CDR3 region: CASSFTGSSYNEQFF. In nucleotides, the CDR3 is TGTGCCAGCTCATTCACAGGGAGCTCCTACAATGAGCAGTTCTTC.

This clone was found once. This sequence joins TRBV9 and TRBJ1-5; D is unclear. CDR3 length equals 13 residues. Germline CDR1 is SGDLS and CDR2 is YYNGEE. V lost 2 bases to trimming and J lost 6 bases, with 9 bases between them. This CDR3 is CASSVDGGQPQHF. The CDR3 DNA follows: TGTGCCAGCAGCGTTGATGGTGGTCAGCCCCAGCATTTT.

This chain joins TRBV19 and TRBJ2-1; 10 bases map to TRBD1. Germline-derived CDR1 and CDR2 are LNHDA and SQIVND (reference sequence). This CDR3 comprises 14 residues. J lost 7 bases, V lost 3 bases, and 3 bases had no gene match. The CDR3 loop is CASSMWDRGNEQFF. DNA for the CDR3: TGTGCCAGTAGTATGTGGGACAGGGGAAATGAGCAGTTCTTC.

This rearrangement joins TRBV2 to TRBJ2-2; no reliable D call. The germline CDR1 and CDR2 sequences are SNHLY and FYNNEI. This CDR3 is 17 amino acids long. Trimming shortened V by 0 bases and J by 8 bases, and 19 bases separated the two germline ends. CDR3 sequence: CASSEARYGGRYGELFF. DNA of the CDR3: TGTGCCAGCAGTGAAGCGCGATACGGCGGACGTTATGGGGAGCTGTTTTTT.

This clone was observed a single time. V usage is TRBV6-1 and J usage is TRBJ2-3; tentatively, D is TRBD2 (6 bases). Germline CDR1 is MNHNS and CDR2 is SASEGT. This CDR3 has 15 amino acids. V dropped 2 bases and J dropped 2 bases, with 11 bases sitting between them. In DNA, the CDR3 is TGTGCCAGCAGTGAACGCGGGACGTTCACAGATACGCAGTATTTT. This translates into CASSERGTFTDTQYF.

CDR3 in DNA: TGTGCCAGTAGTGTCGGACAGTCCCTTGAAAAACTGTTTTTT. Protein sequence: CASSVGQSLEKLFF. This chain connects TRBV19 to TRBJ1-4; a weak D match, TRBD1 (6 bases). V was pared by 5 bases and J by 7 bases, with 14 bases between. CDR3 length: 14 residues. CDR1 and CDR2 from the germline V gene are LNHDA and SQIVND (reference sequence).

The V call is TRBV19, the J call TRBJ1-5, with D perhaps TRBD1 (6 bases). The length of the CDR3 is 14 residues. Per germline, CDR1 LNHDA and CDR2 SQIVND (reference sequence). Trimming removed 4 bases from V and 8 bases from J, with 15 bases in between. As DNA, the CDR3 is TGTGCCAGTAGTACCGGACAGCCTCGGGAGCCCCAGCATTTT. Translation gives CASSTGQPREPQHF.

This chain links TRBV7-9 with TRBJ2-5; perhaps TRBD2 as D (6 bases). V gave up 1 base and J gave up 0 bases, with 12 bases separating them. CDR1 and CDR2 from the germline V gene are SEHNR and FQNEAQ (reference sequence). There are 16 residues in the CDR3. CDR3 DNA sequence: TGTGCCAGCAGCTTAGTGTCCGGAGGGGACCAAGAGACCCAGTACTTC. Translated: CASSLVSGGDQETQYF.

The V and J genes are TRBV9 and TRBJ2-1, with 7 positions matching TRBD2. Germline values: CDR1 SGDLS, CDR2 YYNGEE. This CDR3 is built from 15 residues. V was pared by 4 bases and J by 4 bases, with 8 bases of the junction left unmatched. This chain's CDR3 is CASSRSGLSYNEQFF. Here the CDR3 DNA reads TGTGCCAGCAGCCGATCGGGACTATCTTACAATGAGCAGTTCTTC.

The V gene is TRBV29-1, the J gene TRBJ1-4; 10 bases fit TRBD1. Germline CDR1 and CDR2: SQVTM and ANQGSEA. The CDR3 spans 13 residues. With V trimmed by 6 bases and J by 8 bases, 6 bases remained unmatched. CDR3 bases: TGCAGCGTCCTCGGGACAGGGGAGGAAAAACTGTTTTTT. It encodes CSVLGTGEEKLFF.

This clone was counted only a few times. V is TRBV19 and J is TRBJ1-1; no clear D gene. Looked up from germline, CDR1 is LNHDA and CDR2 is SQIVND (reference sequence). Between the trimmed V and J ends, which lost 1 base and 1 base, there was a span of 10 bases. The CDR3 is made up of 15 amino acids. The chain's CDR3 is CASSIVTAGNTEAFF. DNA for the CDR3: TGTGCCAGTAGTATAGTAACCGCCGGGAACACTGAAGCTTTCTTT.

The V and J genes are TRBV10-2 and TRBJ2-1; no clear D. The CDR3 covers 14 residues. Germline V gene sequence: CDR1 WSHSY, CDR2 SAAADI. Between the trimmed V and J ends, which lost 11 bases and 11 bases, there was a span of 25 bases. CDR3 protein: CASLGYAPNVKQFF. The CDR3, as DNA: TGCGCCTCCCTGGGGTACGCACCCAATGTTAAGCAGTTCTTC.

The rearrangement joins TRBV19 to TRBJ1-3; the match to TRBD1 covers 7 bases. The CDR3 is 14 amino acids. Germline CDR1 reads LNHDA; CDR2 reads SQIVND (reference sequence). V shed 3 bases and J 4 bases; nucleotides not matched to a gene: 3. The CDR3 loop is CASSIRGQGNTIYF. CDR3 DNA: TGTGCCAGTAGTATTCGGGGACAGGGAAACACCATATATTTT.

The gene calls are TRBV3-1 (or the pseudogene TRBV3-2) and TRBJ1-5; perhaps TRBD1 as D (6 bases). The CDR3 is made up of 19 amino acids. Germline CDR1 LGHDT, CDR2 YNNKEL (reference sequence). The V end was cut by 4 bases, the J end by 0 bases, with 22 bases between. The CDR3: CASSPDFPGGGDSNQPQHF. The CDR3 DNA reads as TGTGCCAGCAGCCCCGATTTCCCGGGAGGGGGTGATAGCAATCAGCCCCAGCATTTT.

The J gene is TRBJ1-1, the V gene TRBV14; D gene uncertain. Trimming took off 2 bases at V and 5 bases at J, with 9 bases between the two ends. Germline CDR1 is SGHDN and CDR2 is FVKESK. The CDR3 is 13 residues long. The CDR3 loop reads CASSQIVGTEAFF. For the CDR3, the DNA is TGTGCCAGCAGCCAAATCGTGGGGACTGAAGCTTTCTTT.

This rearrangement joins TRBV27 to TRBJ2-2; 7 bases agree with TRBD1. With 4 bases clipped from V and 3 bases from J, the junction kept 8 bases outside the gene matches. The germline V gene encodes CDR1 MNHEY and CDR2 SMNVEV (reference sequence). The CDR3 runs to 16 residues. In DNA form, the CDR3 reads TGTGCCAGCAGTTCCTCAGGGGGTGGGGACACCGGGGAGCTGTTTTTT. Its translation is CASSSSGGGDTGELFF.

The chain combines TRBV6-5 with TRBJ1-1; 9 bases align to TRBD1. The CDR3 loop spans 16 amino acids. In germline, CDR1 is MNHEY, CDR2 SVGAGI. J lost 0 bases, V lost 2 bases, and 4 bases had no gene match. The CDR3 DNA is TGTGCCAGCAGTTACGCGGGACAGGGATTGAACACTGAAGCTTTCTTT. Residues: CASSYAGQGLNTEAFF.

V is TRBV6-1 and J is TRBJ2-5; D call uncertain. Per the germline V gene, CDR1 is MNHNS and CDR2 is SASEGT. The CDR3 runs to 12 residues. Trimming removed 3 bases at V and 1 base at J, with 3 bases between. The CDR3 reads CASSDFQETQYF. Written as DNA, the CDR3 is TGTGCCAGCAGTGATTTCCAAGAGACCCAGTACTTC.

This chain links TRBV11-2 with TRBJ1-4, with no clear D. V dropped 7 bases and J dropped 5 bases, with 14 bases sitting between them. CDR3 length: 14 amino acids. The germline gives CDR1 SGHAT, CDR2 FQNNGV. The CDR3 sequence: CASNPTGNNEKLFF. CDR3 nucleotides: TGTGCCAGCAACCCCACGGGGAACAATGAAAAACTGTTTTTT.

This clone has just a few counts. The rearrangement uses TRBV5-5 and TRBJ2-7; either TRBD1 or TRBD2 may supply D (5 bases each). The CDR3 covers 15 residues. Trimming removed 0 bases from V and 2 bases from J, with 12 bases in between. Germline CDR1 reads SGHKS; CDR2 reads YYEKEE (reference sequence). The CDR3 DNA is TGTGCCAGCAGCTTGGGAGGGACCTTAGCCTACGAGCAGTACTTC. It specifies CASSLGGTLAYEQYF.

CDR3 sequence (DNA): TGCGCCAGCAGCTTGGAGTACCTCCTAACCAGCTCCTACAATGAGCAGTTCTTC. Encoded protein: CASSLEYLLTSSYNEQFF. The chain is built from TRBV5-1 and TRBJ2-1; D is unclear. Deletions cut 0 bases from V and 0 bases from J, with 16 bases between. Germline V lookup: CDR1 SGHRS, CDR2 YFSETQ. This CDR3 region has 18 residues. The whole variable domain, remainder taken from reference TRBV5-1 and TRBJ2-1, is KAGVTQTPRYLIKTRGQQVTLSCSPISGHRSVSWYQQTPGQGLQFLFEYFSETQRNKGNFPGRFSGRQFSNSRSEMNVSTLELGDSALYLCASSLEYLLTSSYNEQFFGPGTRLTVL.

This sequence joins TRBV18 and TRBJ2-5; 9 bases agree with TRBD1. CDR3 length equals 15 residues. V lost 3 bases to trimming and J lost 4 bases; unmatched junction nucleotides: 6. Germline V gene data show CDR1 as KGHSH and CDR2 as LQKENI. CDR3 coding DNA: TGTGCCAGCTCACCGACGACAGGGGGGGGAGAGACCCAGTACTTC. It encodes CASSPTTGGGETQYF. The whole variable domain, remainder taken from reference TRBV18 and TRBJ2-5, is NAGVMQNPRHLVRRRGQEARLRCSPMKGHSHVYWYRQLPEEGLKFMVYLQKENIIDESGMPKERFSAEFPKEGPSILRIQQVVRGDSAAYFCASSPTTGGGETQYFGPGTRLLVL.

This chain uses TRBV29-1 with TRBJ2-7; tentative D call: TRBD2 (8 bases). Germline lookup yields CDR1 SQVTM and CDR2 ANQGSEA. Trimming pared 7 bases from V and 4 bases from J, leaving 23 bases between. This CDR3 has 15 residues. CDR3 DNA: TGCAGCGCCCACAGGGGTCAGCGGGGGAGTTACGAGCAGTACTTC. Translation: CSAHRGQRGSYEQYF.

The chain combines TRBV9 with TRBJ2-1, with 11 bases lining up with TRBD2. The CDR3 extends over 18 amino acids. After removal of 1 base from V and 3 bases from J, the junction contained 9 bases not matched to a gene. CDR1 and CDR2 (germline): SGDLS, YYNGEE. The CDR3 loop reads CASSVQTSGGFHYNEQFF. CDR3 DNA: TGTGCCAGCAGCGTACAAACTAGCGGGGGCTTTCACTACAATGAGCAGTTCTTC.